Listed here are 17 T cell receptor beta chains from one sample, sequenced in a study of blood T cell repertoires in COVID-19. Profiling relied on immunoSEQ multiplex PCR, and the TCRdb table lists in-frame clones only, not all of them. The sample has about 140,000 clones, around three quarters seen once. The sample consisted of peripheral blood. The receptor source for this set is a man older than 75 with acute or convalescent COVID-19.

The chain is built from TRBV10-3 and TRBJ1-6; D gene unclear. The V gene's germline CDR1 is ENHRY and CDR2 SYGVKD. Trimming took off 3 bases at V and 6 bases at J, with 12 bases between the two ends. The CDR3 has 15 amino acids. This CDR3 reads CAISELNSLNSPLHF. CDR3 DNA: TGTGCCATCAGTGAACTGAATAGCCTTAATTCACCCCTCCACTTT.

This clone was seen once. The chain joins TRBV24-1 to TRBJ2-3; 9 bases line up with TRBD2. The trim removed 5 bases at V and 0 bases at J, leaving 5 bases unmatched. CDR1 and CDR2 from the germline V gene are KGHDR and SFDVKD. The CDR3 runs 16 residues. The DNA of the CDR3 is TGTGCCACCAGTGGGCGGGGGGGCCCTAGCACAGATACGCAGTATTTT. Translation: CATSGRGGPSTDTQYF.

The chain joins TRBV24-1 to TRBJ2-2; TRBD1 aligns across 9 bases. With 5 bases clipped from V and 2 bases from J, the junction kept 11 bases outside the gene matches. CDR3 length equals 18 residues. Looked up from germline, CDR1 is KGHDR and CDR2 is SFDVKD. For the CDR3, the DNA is TGTGCCACCAGTGCTCCGTCGGGGACAGGGCCTAACACCGGGGAGCTGTTTTTT. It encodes CATSAPSGTGPNTGELFF.

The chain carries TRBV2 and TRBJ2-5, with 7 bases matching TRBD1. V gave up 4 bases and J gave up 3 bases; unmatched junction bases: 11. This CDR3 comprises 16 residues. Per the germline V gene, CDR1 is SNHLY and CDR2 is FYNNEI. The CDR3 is CASSGPSTDRKETQYF. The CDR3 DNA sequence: TGTGCCAGCAGTGGCCCTTCCACGGACAGGAAAGAGACCCAGTACTTC. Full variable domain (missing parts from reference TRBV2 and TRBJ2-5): EPEVTQTPSHQVTQMGQEVILRCVPISNHLYFYWYRQILGQKVEFLVSFYNNEISEKSEIFDDQFSVERPDGSNFTLKIRSTKLEDSAMYFCASSGPSTDRKETQYFGPGTRLLVL.

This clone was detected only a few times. The CDR3 spells CASSIRSRVNTEAFF. CDR3 nucleotides: TGTGCCAGTAGTATACGAAGCAGGGTTAACACTGAAGCTTTCTTT. The chain joins TRBV19 to TRBJ1-1, with D perhaps matching TRBD1 (5 bases). V shed 2 bases and J shed 2 bases, with 12 bases lying between them. The CDR3 is 15 residues long. The germline V gene has CDR1 LNHDA and CDR2 SQIVND (reference sequence).

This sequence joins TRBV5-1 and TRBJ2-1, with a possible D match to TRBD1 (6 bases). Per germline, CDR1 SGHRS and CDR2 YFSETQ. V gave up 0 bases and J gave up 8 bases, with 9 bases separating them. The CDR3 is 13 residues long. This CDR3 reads CASSLVSGDEQFF. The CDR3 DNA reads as TGCGCCAGCAGCTTGGTGTCAGGGGATGAGCAGTTCTTC.

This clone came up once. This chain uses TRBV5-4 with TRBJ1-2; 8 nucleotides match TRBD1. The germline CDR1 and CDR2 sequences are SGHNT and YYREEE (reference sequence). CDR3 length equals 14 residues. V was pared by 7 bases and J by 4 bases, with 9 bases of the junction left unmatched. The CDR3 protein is CASGSTGVAYGYTF. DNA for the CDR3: TGTGCCAGCGGCTCGACAGGGGTAGCCTATGGCTACACCTTC. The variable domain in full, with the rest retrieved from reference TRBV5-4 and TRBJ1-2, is ETGVTQSPTHLIKTRGQQVTLRCSSQSGHNTVSWYQQALGQGPQFIFQYYREEENGRGNFPPRFSGLQFPNYSSELNVNALELDDSALYLCASGSTGVAYGYTFGSGTRLTVV.

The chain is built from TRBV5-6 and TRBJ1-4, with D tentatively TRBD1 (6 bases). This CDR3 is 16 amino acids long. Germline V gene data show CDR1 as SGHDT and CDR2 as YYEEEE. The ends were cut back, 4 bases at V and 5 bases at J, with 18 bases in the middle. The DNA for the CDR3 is TGTGCCAGCAGCGATACAGGGCTGGGGAAGAATGAAAAACTGTTTTTT. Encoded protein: CASSDTGLGKNEKLFF.

Here the CDR3 DNA reads TGCGCCAGCAGCTTGTTGTCGGGGGTTTCTGGGGCCAACGTCCTGACTTTC. It is translated as CASSLLSGVSGANVLTF. V is TRBV5-1 and J is TRBJ2-6; a weak D match, TRBD2 (6 bases). Trimming removed 1 base from V and 1 base from J, with 12 bases in between. CDR3 length: 17 residues. Germline CDR1 and CDR2: SGHRS and YFSETQ.

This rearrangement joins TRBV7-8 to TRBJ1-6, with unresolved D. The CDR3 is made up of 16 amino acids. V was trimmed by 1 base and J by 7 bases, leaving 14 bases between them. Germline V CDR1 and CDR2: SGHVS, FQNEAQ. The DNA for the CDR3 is TGTGCCAGCAGCTTAGTAGCTTCCCGGTGGAATTCACCCCTCCACTTT. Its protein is CASSLVASRWNSPLHF.

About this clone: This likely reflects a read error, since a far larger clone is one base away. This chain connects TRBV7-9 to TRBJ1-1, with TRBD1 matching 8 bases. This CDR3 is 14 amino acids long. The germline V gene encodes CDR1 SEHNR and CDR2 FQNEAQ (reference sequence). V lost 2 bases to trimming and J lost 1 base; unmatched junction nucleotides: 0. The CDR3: CASSLTGGNTEAFF. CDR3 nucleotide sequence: TGTGCCAGCAGCTTAACAGGGGGGAACACTGAAGCTTTCTTT.

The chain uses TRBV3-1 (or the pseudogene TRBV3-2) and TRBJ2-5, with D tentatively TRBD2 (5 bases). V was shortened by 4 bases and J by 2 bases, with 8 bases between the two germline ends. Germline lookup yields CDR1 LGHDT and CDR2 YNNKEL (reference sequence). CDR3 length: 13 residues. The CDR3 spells CASSPGVQETQYF. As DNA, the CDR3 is TGTGCCAGCAGCCCCGGGGTACAAGAGACCCAGTACTTC.

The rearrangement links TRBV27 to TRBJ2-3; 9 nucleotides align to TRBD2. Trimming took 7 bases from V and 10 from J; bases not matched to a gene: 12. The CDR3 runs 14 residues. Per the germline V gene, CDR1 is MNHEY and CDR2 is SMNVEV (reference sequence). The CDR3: CASTLEAGGPAQYF. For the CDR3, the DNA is TGTGCCAGCACCCTGGAGGCGGGGGGGCCGGCGCAGTATTTT.

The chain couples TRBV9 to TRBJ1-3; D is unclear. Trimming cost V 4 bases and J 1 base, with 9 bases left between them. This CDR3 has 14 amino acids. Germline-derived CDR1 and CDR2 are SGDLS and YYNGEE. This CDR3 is CASSPLRSGNTIYF. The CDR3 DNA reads TGTGCCAGCAGCCCTCTCAGATCTGGAAACACCATATATTTT.

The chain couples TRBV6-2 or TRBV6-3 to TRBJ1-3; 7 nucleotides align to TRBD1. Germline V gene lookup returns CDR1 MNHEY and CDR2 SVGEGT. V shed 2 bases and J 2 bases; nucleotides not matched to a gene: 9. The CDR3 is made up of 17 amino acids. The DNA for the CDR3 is TGTGCCAGCAGTTACGCGTCAGGGGGAAGGACTGGAAACACCATATATTTT. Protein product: CASSYASGGRTGNTIYF.

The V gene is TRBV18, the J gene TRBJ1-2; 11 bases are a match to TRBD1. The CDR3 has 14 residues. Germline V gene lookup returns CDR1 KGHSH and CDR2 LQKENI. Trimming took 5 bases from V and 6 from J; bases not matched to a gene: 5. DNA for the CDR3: TGTGCCAGCTCATCCGGGACAGGGGGAGATGGCTACACCTTC. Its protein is CASSSGTGGDGYTF. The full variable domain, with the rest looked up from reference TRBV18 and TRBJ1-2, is NAGVMQNPRHLVRRRGQEARLRCSPMKGHSHVYWYRQLPEEGLKFMVYLQKENIIDESGMPKERFSAEFPKEGPSILRIQQVVRGDSAAYFCASSSGTGGDGYTFGSGTRLTVV.

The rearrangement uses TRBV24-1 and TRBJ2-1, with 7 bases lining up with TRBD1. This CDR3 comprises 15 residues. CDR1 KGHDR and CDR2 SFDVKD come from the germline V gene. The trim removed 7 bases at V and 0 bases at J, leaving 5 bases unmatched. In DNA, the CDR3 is TGTGCCACCAGAAGGACAGGTAGCTCCTACAATGAGCAGTTCTTC. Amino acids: CATRRTGSSYNEQFF.